Presented here are 17 T cell receptor beta chains from one specimen sequenced in a study of vaccination effects on CD4 cells after COVID-19. Subsequent to approximately 11 days of culture, CD4+ T cells were isolated. Their target antigens are unknown. Clones were sequenced by immunoSEQ multiplex PCR, and TCRdb holds only the in-frame ones, with some missing. This repertoire shows 40,000 or so clones, 60% to 75% found once; its top ten account for 3%. Sequencing was performed on CD4+ T cells from PBMCs cultured without peptide, taken before COVID-19 vaccination. These receptors originate from a human donor who received a COVID-19 vaccine.

This chain links TRBV20-1 with TRBJ2-7, with 9 bases lining up with TRBD2. CDR1 DFQATT and CDR2 SNEGSKA come from the germline V gene (reference sequence). The CDR3 length is 13 residues. Trimming cost V 3 bases and J 2 bases; bases outside gene matches: 2. The CDR3 region is CSASSGSPYEQYF. The CDR3 nucleotides are TGCAGTGCTAGTAGCGGGAGTCCCTACGAGCAGTACTTC.

The J gene is TRBJ1-1, the V gene TRBV11-2, with a tentative D call TRBD1 (6 bases). V was shortened by 0 bases and J by 1 base, with 12 bases between the two germline ends. The CDR3 is 16 residues long. The germline CDR1 and CDR2 sequences are SGHAT and FQNNGV. CDR3 protein: CASSLDGGRKNTEAFF. The CDR3 bases are TGTGCCAGCAGCTTAGACGGGGGCAGGAAGAACACTGAAGCTTTCTTT.

The V call is TRBV30, the J call TRBJ1-4; the D is unclear. The CDR3 contains 14 residues. V was pared by 0 bases and J by 7 bases, with 12 bases between. CDR1 and CDR2 (germline): GTSNPN, SVGIG (reference sequence). In DNA form, the CDR3 reads TGTGCCTGGAGTGTAGGTCTCGGAGCTGAAAAACTGTTTTTT. This codes for CAWSVGLGAEKLFF.

The gene calls are TRBV27 and TRBJ2-7; perhaps TRBD2 as D (6 bases). V dropped 10 bases and J dropped 6 bases, with 25 bases sitting between them. The CDR3 covers 15 residues. Germline V gives CDR1 MNHEY, CDR2 SMNVEV (reference sequence). CDR3 in amino acids: CATAATGTAGFEQYF. The CDR3 bases are TGTGCCACAGCAGCCACCGGGACTGCGGGTTTCGAGCAGTACTTC.

V and J are TRBV5-1 and TRBJ2-3; TRBD2 might be the D (6 bases). CDR3 length: 21 amino acids. CDR1 is SGHRS, CDR2 YFSETQ, per germline. Between the trimmed V and J ends, which lost 7 bases and 4 bases, there was a span of 37 bases. The CDR3 here is CASDPSGVARKGVVFPDTQYF. The CDR3 DNA is TGCGCCAGCGACCCTTCGGGGGTAGCTCGAAAGGGTGTGGTTTTCCCAGATACGCAGTATTTT. The full variable domain, rest sourced from reference TRBV5-1 and TRBJ2-3, is KAGVTQTPRYLIKTRGQQVTLSCSPISGHRSVSWYQQTPGQGLQFLFEYFSETQRNKGNFPGRFSGRQFSNSRSEMNVSTLELGDSALYLCASDPSGVARKGVVFPDTQYFGPGTRLTVL.

The chain joins TRBV6-1 to TRBJ1-5; TRBD1 matches at 7 bases. V shed 2 bases, J shed 2 bases, and the junction held 6 bases outside the gene matches. Germline values: CDR1 MNHNS, CDR2 SASEGT. The CDR3 extends over 16 amino acids. The chain's CDR3 is CASSERPGQGNQPQHF. The DNA of the CDR3 is TGTGCCAGCAGTGAAAGGCCCGGACAGGGCAATCAGCCCCAGCATTTT.

This chain joins TRBV7-9 and TRBJ1-4, with 7 nucleotides matching TRBD1. Germline V CDR1 and CDR2: SEHNR, FQNEAQ (reference sequence). The CDR3 has 16 amino acids. V trimming: 3 bases; J trimming: 3 bases; junction bases outside the gene matches: 7. CDR3 DNA sequence: TGTGCCAGCAGCTTGGCAGGGGGGGGACCTAATGAAAAACTGTTTTTT. Translation gives CASSLAGGGPNEKLFF.

This chain uses TRBV27 with TRBJ1-5; a possible D gene is TRBD1 (5 bases). The germline CDR1 and CDR2 sequences are MNHEY and SMNVEV (reference sequence). Trimming stripped 0 bases from V and 8 bases from J, with 8 bases between. The CDR3 length is 13 residues. The CDR3 DNA reads as TGTGCCAGCAGTTTATCGAGGGGTGAGCCCCAGCATTTT. Translated: CASSLSRGEPQHF.

The rearrangement links TRBV7-6 to TRBJ2-1; the match to TRBD2 covers 10 bases. CDR1 is SGHVS and CDR2 is FNYEAQ in the germline V gene. The CDR3 totals 19 residues. Trimming at V came to 1 base and at J to 0 bases, leaving 9 bases not matched to a gene. CDR3 amino acids: CASSLEGLAIPTSYNEQFF. CDR3 nucleotide sequence: TGTGCCAGCAGCTTAGAGGGACTAGCGATCCCGACCTCCTACAATGAGCAGTTCTTC.

The chain carries TRBV15 and TRBJ2-7, with D perhaps TRBD2 (6 bases). V shed 0 bases and J shed 6 bases, with 9 bases lying between them. Looked up from germline, CDR1 is LNHNV and CDR2 is YYDKDF (reference sequence). CDR3 length: 13 amino acids. The CDR3 is CATSREGLREQYF. CDR3 nucleotides: TGTGCCACCAGCAGAGAGGGACTTCGCGAGCAGTACTTC.

This chain uses TRBV2 with TRBJ2-7; tentative D call: TRBD2 (6 bases). Germline lookup yields CDR1 SNHLY and CDR2 FYNNEI. Trimming took 1 base from V and 0 from J, leaving 13 bases between them. The CDR3 has 16 amino acids. This chain's CDR3 is CASSEDILGGSYEQYF. The CDR3 coding sequence is TGTGCCAGCAGTGAAGACATTTTGGGGGGCTCCTACGAGCAGTACTTC.

This clone was seen more than once but under ten times. This sequence joins TRBV7-8 and TRBJ1-6; D call uncertain. Trimming pared 5 bases from V and 6 bases from J, leaving 8 bases between. The length of the CDR3 is 13 residues. CDR1 is SGHVS and CDR2 is FQNEAQ in the germline V gene. CDR3 DNA sequence: TGTGCCAGCAGCCCCGACCCTAATTCACCCCTCCACTTT. Residues: CASSPDPNSPLHF.

This chain's CDR3 is CASSLESGVDGYTF. CDR3 coding DNA: TGCGCCAGCAGCTTGGAATCGGGGGTGGATGGCTACACCTTC. This rearrangement joins TRBV5-1 to TRBJ1-2, with D possibly matching TRBD1 (5 bases). CDR1 is SGHRS, CDR2 YFSETQ, per germline. The CDR3 has 14 amino acids. V dropped 0 bases and J dropped 6 bases, with 12 bases sitting between them.

The chain carries TRBV30 and TRBJ1-2; 9 bases fit TRBD1. Germline CDR1 GTSNPN, CDR2 SVGIG (reference sequence). The CDR3 totals 14 residues. V shed 1 base and J 2 bases; nucleotides not matched to a gene: 2. The CDR3 nucleotides read TGTGCCTGGAGTGCGGGACAGGGAAACTATGGCTACACCTTC. Its translation: CAWSAGQGNYGYTF.

This chain links TRBV13 with TRBJ1-4; possibly TRBD1 for D (5 bases). V lost 5 bases to trimming and J lost 6 bases, with 16 bases between them. The CDR3 spans 15 residues. CDR1 and CDR2 (germline): PRHDT, FYEKMQ (reference sequence). CDR3 protein: CASSLGKGGDEKLFF. The CDR3 region has the DNA TGTGCCAGCAGCCTTGGGAAAGGAGGGGATGAAAAACTGTTTTTT. The variable domain in full, with the rest retrieved from reference TRBV13 and TRBJ1-4, is AAGVIQSPRHLIKEKRETATLKCYPIPRHDTVYWYQQGPGQDPQFLISFYEKMQSDKGSIPDRFSAQQFSDYHSELNMSSLELGDSALYFCASSLGKGGDEKLFFGSGTQLSVL.

This clone appeared once. The rearrangement links TRBV19 to TRBJ2-7; 8 positions agree with TRBD1. J was trimmed by 0 bases and V by 6 bases; bases with no gene match: 4. There are 14 residues in the CDR3. Germline V lookup: CDR1 LNHDA, CDR2 SQIVND (reference sequence). CDR3 nucleotides: TGTGCCAGTAGCCGGACAGGGAACTCCTACGAGCAGTACTTC. Protein: CASSRTGNSYEQYF. The full variable domain, completed using reference TRBV19 and TRBJ2-7, is DGGITQSPKYLFRKEGQNVTLSCEQNLNHDAMYWYRQDPGQGLRLIYYSQIVNDFQKGDIAEGYSVSREKKESFPLTVTSAQKNPTAFYLCASSRTGNSYEQYFGPGTRLTVT.

The chain links TRBV29-1 to TRBJ1-1, with TRBD1 as a possible D gene (5 bases). Germline V gives CDR1 SQVTM, CDR2 ANQGSEA. V was pared by 6 bases and J by 4 bases, with 15 bases between. This CDR3 contains 13 residues. CDR3 sequence reads: CSVTLGGGTEAFF. In DNA form, the CDR3 reads TGCAGCGTCACCTTGGGGGGAGGCACTGAAGCTTTCTTT.